This T cell receptor beta chain is drawn from a study of blood T cell repertoires in COVID-19. Study in general: From the United States, Italy and Spain came samples of acute and convalescent COVID-19.

Germline CDR1 and CDR2: DFQATT and SNEGSKA (reference sequence). CDR3 length: 11 residues. The V end was cut by 1 base, the J end by 5 bases, with 6 bases between. Per the original methods: Estimated nucleated cell counts came from reference gene primer amplification. TCRdb's copy holds only in-frame clones and misses some; the assay was immunoSEQ multiplex PCR. D and trimming come from the DNA, and the V and J calls and clone size come from that table. Among tens of thousands of clones listed, 65% to 90% were seen once. The rearrangement links TRBV20-1 to TRBJ2-7, with no clear D. The sequence was obtained from an older man with active COVID-19. Sequenced sample: peripheral blood. CDR3 coding DNA: TGCAGTGCTAGAGGCAGAAACGAGCAGTACTTC. It translates to CSARGRNEQYF.